This T cell receptor beta chain emerged from a study of Tregs in tolerant kidney transplant recipients. Study-wide findings and caveats: Changing PCR primers prevented nucleotide comparison between some patients' samples. Tregs expanded with activated donor B cells seemed most donor-specific. Antigen-driven expansion was suggested because donor-specific Tregs expanded more than all Tregs in tolerant patients.

The nonmyeloablative bone marrow transplants came from related graft donors, with transient mixed chimerism. Unstimulated Tregs (CD4+CD25+CD127-) and CD4+CD25- non-Tregs were sorted from PBMCs. A word on this clone: Antigen specificity is unknown.

TCRdb's copy holds only in-frame clones and misses some; the assay was immunoSEQ multiplex PCR. The profile shows approximately 90,000 clones, approximately 93% of them singletons. V was clipped by 0 bases and J by 1 base; unmatched bases: 4. The CDR3 spans 16 residues. The receptor was derived from a human patient who received a combined kidney and bone marrow transplant. A subset of T cells may come from the graft donor. This chain connects TRBV23-1 to TRBJ2-5; 8 bases map to TRBD1. TRBV23-1 counts as an open reading frame of uncertain function. This specimen consisted of CD4+ T cells from blood (PBMCs), obtained 12 months after the transplant. CDR3 DNA sequence: TGCGCCAGCAGTCAATCCCCGGGACAGGCCCAAGAGACCCAGTACTTC. Its protein product is CASSQSPGQAQETQYF.